This entry lists 16 T cell receptor beta chains sequenced from one sample in a study of shared clonotypes between healthy human individuals. TCRdb's table, derived via immunoSEQ multiplex PCR, lists solely in-frame clones and lacks some. The top ten clones hold 0.5% to 0.65% of a sample with roughly 1,000,000 clones, approximately 78% of them seen once. Sequenced sample: memory CD4+ T cells from PBMCs. The subset was: CD45RA-negative fraction. The receptors were gathered from a young man in good health. Some clones in this sample may be carry-over from other donors' samples.

The chain couples TRBV27 to TRBJ2-7; a weak D match, TRBD2 (5 bases). V was pared by 2 bases and J by 6 bases, with 14 bases between. Germline V gives CDR1 MNHEY, CDR2 SMNVEV (reference sequence). The CDR3 totals 14 residues. The CDR3 region has the DNA TGTGCCAGCAGTTTAATAGCTAGCTATTCCGAGCAGTACTTC. It is translated as CASSLIASYSEQYF.

This sequence joins TRBV5-1 and TRBJ2-7; the D is unclear. Germline-derived CDR1 and CDR2 are SGHRS and YFSETQ. CDR3 length equals 15 residues. The V end was cut by 4 bases, the J end by 6 bases, with 20 bases between. In nucleotides, the CDR3 is TGCGCCAGCAGCCCTGCCAACCATTCTCCTGGCGAGCAGTACTTC. Translating gives CASSPANHSPGEQYF.

The gene calls are TRBV6-5 and TRBJ1-1; TRBD1 might be the D (5 bases). Germline V gives CDR1 MNHEY, CDR2 SVGAGI. The CDR3 extends over 15 amino acids. V was clipped by 6 bases and J by 1 base, with 15 bases between them. The CDR3 is CASSRPRGGNTEAFF. The CDR3 region has the DNA TGTGCCAGCAGCCGCCCCCGGGGGGGGAACACTGAAGCTTTCTTT.

The gene calls are TRBV30 and TRBJ2-3, with D possibly matching TRBD2 (6 bases). Germline-derived CDR1 and CDR2 are GTSNPN and SVGIG (reference sequence). The CDR3 has 15 residues. Deletions cut 1 base from V and 2 bases from J, with 13 bases between. CDR3 coding DNA: TGTGCCTGGAGTGAGGGGTTAGCGGACACAGATACGCAGTATTTT. Its protein is CAWSEGLADTDTQYF.

This clone was seen many times. This chain uses TRBV2 with TRBJ1-4, with 7 bases that match TRBD1. V was pared by 7 bases and J by 6 bases, with 8 bases of the junction left unmatched. CDR3 length equals 14 residues. Germline CDR1 reads SNHLY; CDR2 reads FYNNEI. The CDR3 sequence is CASNGDSADEKLFF. DNA for the CDR3: TGTGCCAGCAACGGGGACAGCGCGGATGAAAAACTGTTTTTT.

This chain connects TRBV11-3 to TRBJ2-7; D not certain. Germline V gene lookup returns CDR1 SGHNT and CDR2 YENEEA. Trimming took 2 bases from V and 4 from J, leaving 9 bases between them. The CDR3 loop spans 13 amino acids. The CDR3 coding sequence is TGTGCCAGCAGCTTATCCCCTGTTTACGAGCAGTACTTC. Protein: CASSLSPVYEQYF.

V gene TRBV27 combines with J gene TRBJ1-1; D might be TRBD1 (6 bases). Germline-derived CDR1 and CDR2 are MNHEY and SMNVEV (reference sequence). V lost 10 bases and J lost 0, with 24 bases in between. This CDR3 contains 17 residues. The CDR3 is CAIQGQTDRFMNTEAFF. CDR3 bases: TGTGCCATTCAGGGCCAAACCGACAGGTTCATGAACACTGAAGCTTTCTTT.

CDR3 nucleotides: TGCGCCAGCAGCTTTATAGGGATTTACGAGCAGTACTTC. This gives the protein CASSFIGIYEQYF. The chain combines TRBV5-1 with TRBJ2-7; unclear D gene. The V gene lost 2 bases and the J gene lost 4 bases, with 10 bases spanning the gap. Germline V CDR1 and CDR2: SGHRS, YFSETQ. The CDR3 sequence is 13 residues long.

This clone was seen a single time. V and J are TRBV28 and TRBJ1-1; the D gene is possibly TRBD1 (6 bases). The V end lost 4 bases, the J end lost 6 bases, and 21 bases lay between the germline ends. The germline gives CDR1 MDHEN, CDR2 SYDVKM. This CDR3 has 16 residues. CDR3 nucleotides: TGTGCCAGCAGTTCCCCCTCTCAGGGCTCAGGGGCTGAAGCTTTCTTT. It specifies CASSSPSQGSGAEAFF.

J is TRBJ1-1 and V is TRBV7-9, with unresolved D. Germline V gene lookup returns CDR1 SEHNR and CDR2 FQNEAQ (reference sequence). This CDR3 has 14 residues. Trimming took 2 bases from V and 4 from J, leaving 11 bases between them. CDR3 loop: CASSLMGWGTEAFF. In DNA form, the CDR3 reads TGTGCCAGCAGCTTAATGGGTTGGGGCACTGAAGCTTTCTTT.

The V gene is TRBV2, the J gene TRBJ2-5, with D tentatively TRBD1 or TRBD2 (5 bases each). The CDR3 consists of 11 residues. The V end lost 8 bases, the J end lost 1 base, and 5 bases lay between the germline ends. The germline V gene encodes CDR1 SNHLY and CDR2 FYNNEI. This CDR3 is CASGGQETQYF. CDR3 sequence (DNA): TGTGCCAGCGGGGGCCAAGAGACCCAGTACTTC.

The chain is built from TRBV11-3 and TRBJ1-3, with D possibly matching TRBD1 (5 bases). CDR3 size: 13 residues. The germline V gene has CDR1 SGHNT and CDR2 YENEEA. V dropped 1 base and J dropped 7 bases, with 8 bases sitting between them. The CDR3 region is CASSLVGDNTIYF. CDR3 DNA: TGTGCCAGCAGCTTAGTAGGGGACAACACCATATATTTT.

The genes are TRBV4-1 and TRBJ1-4; a weak D match, TRBD1 (6 bases). The CDR3 is 16 residues long. V lost 2 bases and J lost 9, with 19 bases in between. The germline V gene encodes CDR1 MGHRA and CDR2 YSYEKL. The CDR3 DNA follows: TGCGCCAGCAGCCAAATACTCAGGGGAGGATGGAAAAAACTGTTTTTT. Its translation is CASSQILRGGWKKLFF.

J is TRBJ1-1 and V is TRBV11-2; maybe TRBD1 (5 bases). Trimming pared 5 bases from V and 5 bases from J, leaving 18 bases between. CDR3 length: 15 amino acids. The germline CDR1 and CDR2 sequences are SGHAT and FQNNGV. The CDR3 region is CASSKNQGPSTEAFF. The CDR3, as DNA: TGTGCCAGCAGCAAAAACCAGGGTCCGAGTACTGAAGCTTTCTTT.

The rearrangement joins TRBV11-2 to TRBJ2-1; 11 bases are a match to TRBD2. Trimming took 3 bases from V and 8 from J; bases not matched to a gene: 3. The CDR3 runs to 14 residues. Germline lookup yields CDR1 SGHAT and CDR2 FQNNGV. The CDR3 DNA sequence: TGTGCCAGCAGCTTTACTAGCGGGGGCGATGAGCAGTTCTTC. This gives the protein CASSFTSGGDEQFF.

The rearrangement links TRBV18 to TRBJ2-3, with D possibly being TRBD2 (5 bases). The CDR3 has 14 residues. Germline V CDR1 and CDR2: KGHSH, LQKENI. With 3 bases removed from V and 3 bases from J, the gap between germline ends came to 10 bases. The CDR3 is CASSPNTGTDTQYF. For the CDR3, the DNA is TGTGCCAGCTCACCTAATACGGGGACAGATACGCAGTATTTT.